The following is a T cell receptor (beta chain) sequence with its context. This record comes from a study of blood T cell repertoires in COVID-19. Data came from immunoSEQ multiplex PCR; TCRdb stores just in-frame clones and leaves some out. Of fewer than 90,000 clones in the sample, approximately 88% were seen once. The sequenced sample consisted of peripheral blood. This sequence originates from a man aged 55 to 70 with acute or convalescent COVID-19.

The CDR3 DNA follows: TGTGCCAGCAGCCGGACAGGGTCCCCGACAGATACGCAGTATTTT. It is translated as CASSRTGSPTDTQYF. The V gene is TRBV5-8, the J gene TRBJ2-3, with 8 bases lining up with TRBD1. This CDR3 is 15 amino acids long. J gave up 3 bases and V 4 bases, and 7 bases lay outside the gene matches. In germline, CDR1 is SGHTS, CDR2 YDEGEE.